This T cell receptor beta chain appears in the sequencing data of a study of T cells after yellow fever vaccination. Study-wide points: Clones from primary vaccination mostly reappeared after the booster (over 95% CD4, approximately 86% CD8). The CD4 compartment and the CD8 compartment contained a small share of clonotypes in common.

The authors made TCR cDNA by 5'RACE template switching, adding a universal primer site and UMIs. TCRdb reprocessed the 5' RACE reads via MiXCR and lists one record per CDR3 protein. The sample yields about 300,000 distinct CDR3 sequences, 3.5% to 4.5% seen once. The CDR3 covers 12 residues. The germline gives CDR1 SGHTA, CDR2 FQGNSA. V lost 5 bases and J lost 5, with 9 bases in between. Remarks on this clonotype: The antigen remains unidentified.

The sample was PBMCs, taken 5 days after the yellow fever booster vaccination. V is TRBV7-2 and J is TRBJ2-5, with no clear D. This TCR came from a man between 18 and 35 years old who received the YFV17D yellow fever vaccine. The CDR3, as DNA: TGTGCCAGCAGCGCCGCCCAGGAGACCCAGTACTTC. Its protein product is CASSAAQETQYF.